Following are 27 T cell receptor beta chains from one sample sequenced in a study of shared clonotypes between healthy human individuals. TCRdb's table, derived via immunoSEQ multiplex PCR, lists solely in-frame clones and lacks some. Among about 750,000 clones listed, 90% to 95% were seen once. CD8 cells regarded as naive lacked CD45RO, were positively chosen for CCR7, and omitted terminally differentiated effector memory CD45RA+ cells. Sequencing was performed on naive CD8+ T cells sorted from blood. The source is a man in his thirties or forties in good health.

On this clone: This CDR3 is also generated by other DNA sequences in the sample. This sequence joins TRBV29-1 and TRBJ2-7; no clear D. The CDR3 sequence is 13 residues long. The V end lost 2 bases, the J end lost 1 base, and 9 bases lay between the germline ends. Germline V gene data show CDR1 as SQVTM and CDR2 as ANQGSEA. DNA for the CDR3: TGCAGCGTTGAAAGTGGAACGTCCTACGAGCAGTACTTC. Its protein is CSVESGTSYEQYF.

V is TRBV7-9 and J is TRBJ1-5; D gene uncertain. Germline CDR1 reads SEHNR; CDR2 reads FQNEAQ (reference sequence). The CDR3 length is 14 residues. The V end lost 5 bases, the J end lost 7 bases, and 15 bases lay between the germline ends. CDR3 residues: CASSLSTGRQPQHF. CDR3 DNA sequence: TGTGCCAGCAGCCTATCGACCGGCCGGCAGCCCCAGCATTTT.

The V and J genes are TRBV14 and TRBJ2-7, with TRBD2 matching 9 bases. V lost 1 base and J lost 5; bases outside the gene matches: 6. This CDR3 region has 15 residues. Germline CDR1 and CDR2: SGHDN and FVKESK. The CDR3 bases are TGTGCCAGCAGCCAAGCAGGACTAGCGCGCCACGAGCAGTACTTC. It yields the protein CASSQAGLARHEQYF. The entire variable domain, with the rest obtained from reference TRBV14 and TRBJ2-7, is as follows: EAGVTQFPSHSVIEKGQTVTLRCDPISGHDNLYWYRRVMGKEIKFLLHFVKESKQDESGMPNNRFLAERTGGTYSTLKVQPAELEDSGVYFCASSQAGLARHEQYFGPGTRLTVT.

In this sample, this clone turned up once. The chain uses TRBV11-2 and TRBJ2-1, with TRBD2 identical over 9 bases. The CDR3 has 17 amino acids. V lost 2 bases and J lost 8; bases outside the gene matches: 13. Per the germline V gene, CDR1 is SGHAT and CDR2 is FQNNGV. The CDR3 protein is CASSLWPSGTRIDEQFF. DNA of the CDR3: TGTGCCAGCAGCTTATGGCCTAGCGGGACACGGATCGATGAGCAGTTCTTC.

This chain joins TRBV7-9 and TRBJ1-2; D possibly corresponds to TRBD1 (5 bases). Trimming left V 0 bases short and J 0 bases short, with 8 bases between. This CDR3 is 15 amino acids long. Germline CDR1 is SEHNR and CDR2 is FQNEAQ (reference sequence). Written as DNA, the CDR3 is TGTGCCAGCAGCTTAGCACAGGAGCCTAACTATGGCTACACCTTC. It encodes CASSLAQEPNYGYTF.

The chain combines TRBV4-3 with TRBJ1-3; 7 bases agree with TRBD1. The junction had 8 bases not matched to a gene; V was cut back by 0 bases and J by 0 bases. The CDR3 is 18 amino acids. Per germline, CDR1 LGHNA and CDR2 YSLEER. The CDR3 coding sequence is TGCGCCAGCAGCCAAGAGAGGACCACAGGGGTCTCTGGAAACACCATATATTTT. Its translation: CASSQERTTGVSGNTIYF.

CDR3 DNA sequence: TGTGCCAGCAGCCAGCGGACAGTGGACGGCACAGATACGCAGTATTTT. Its translation: CASSQRTVDGTDTQYF. The chain has TRBV11-2 and TRBJ2-3; D is perhaps TRBD1 (6 bases). Trimming removed 5 bases at V and 1 base at J, with 16 bases between. Per the germline V gene, CDR1 is SGHAT and CDR2 is FQNNGV. CDR3 length: 16 amino acids. Based on the CDR3 plus reference TRBV11-2 and TRBJ2-3, the full variable domain is EAGVAQSPRYKIIEKRQSVAFWCNPISGHATLYWYQQILGQGPKLLIQFQNNGVVDDSQLPKDRFSAERLKGVDSTLKIQPAKLEDSAVYLCASSQRTVDGTDTQYFGPGTRLTVL.

V usage is TRBV18 and J usage is TRBJ2-1; D perhaps matches TRBD2 (5 bases). There are 12 residues in the CDR3. V gave up 7 bases and J gave up 6 bases, with 10 bases separating them. CDR1 is KGHSH and CDR2 is LQKENI in the germline V gene. The CDR3 region has the DNA TGTGCCAGCTGGAGGTCTGGCAATGAGCAGTTCTTC. Translation: CASWRSGNEQFF.

The chain recombines TRBV29-1 with TRBJ1-4; D unresolved. The length of the CDR3 is 13 residues. Germline lookup yields CDR1 SQVTM and CDR2 ANQGSEA. The germline V and J ends were trimmed by 7 bases and 0 bases, with 9 bases remaining between them. The CDR3 DNA is TGCAGCGCCATCCTCTCAACTAATGAAAAACTGTTTTTT. Protein: CSAILSTNEKLFF.

This sequence joins TRBV11-2 and TRBJ2-7; 9 bases are a match to TRBD2. V trimming: 5 bases; J trimming: 1 base; junction bases outside the gene matches: 9. Germline CDR1 reads SGHAT; CDR2 reads FQNNGV. The CDR3 runs 16 residues. CDR3 DNA: TGTGCCAGCAGCAGCGGGACTAGCTACGAATCCTACGAGCAGTACTTC. This gives the protein CASSSGTSYESYEQYF.

This chain links TRBV10-3 with TRBJ2-3, with TRBD1 matching over 7 bases. The CDR3 has 14 amino acids. Germline CDR1 and CDR2: ENHRY and SYGVKD. J was trimmed by 5 bases and V by 0 bases; bases with no gene match: 2. CDR3 region: CAISESTGQDTQYF. CDR3 sequence (DNA): TGTGCCATCAGTGAGTCGACAGGGCAAGATACGCAGTATTTT.

This chain uses TRBV6-5 with TRBJ2-1; no reliable D call. CDR3 size: 15 residues. From germline, CDR1 is MNHEY and CDR2 SVGAGI. The ends were cut back, 2 bases at V and 0 bases at J, with 8 bases in the middle. CDR3 sequence reads: CASSYTKSSYNEQFF. CDR3 nucleotide sequence: TGTGCCAGCAGTTACACCAAGAGCTCCTACAATGAGCAGTTCTTC.

J is TRBJ2-7 and V is TRBV5-8; D is undetermined. This CDR3 region has 13 residues. Germline loops: CDR1 SGHTS, CDR2 YDEGEE. V was trimmed by 6 bases and J by 0 bases, leaving 10 bases between them. The CDR3 loop is CASTALSSYEQYF. CDR3 bases: TGTGCCAGCACGGCCTTGAGCTCCTACGAGCAGTACTTC.

V is TRBV6-6 and J is TRBJ2-2; D ambiguous. Germline CDR1 MNHNY, CDR2 SVGAGI (reference sequence). The CDR3 is 15 residues long. Trimming took off 2 bases at V and 0 bases at J, with 7 bases between the two ends. CDR3 loop: CASSYTSPNTGELFF. The CDR3 region has the DNA TGTGCCAGCAGTTACACGAGTCCGAACACCGGGGAGCTGTTTTTT.

The chain couples TRBV2 to TRBJ1-5, with TRBD1 as a possible D gene (5 bases). Deletions cut 6 bases from V and 0 bases from J, with 18 bases between. In germline, CDR1 is SNHLY, CDR2 FYNNEI. There are 17 residues in the CDR3. The CDR3 loop reads CASRGSWGDDSNQPQHF. The CDR3 bases are TGTGCCAGCAGGGGTTCCTGGGGGGATGATAGCAATCAGCCCCAGCATTTT.

The rearrangement links TRBV5-1 to TRBJ2-7, with 9 bases lining up with TRBD1. V was clipped by 1 base and J by 4 bases; unmatched bases: 21. The CDR3 contains 20 residues. Germline CDR1 and CDR2: SGHRS and YFSETQ. The CDR3 DNA sequence: TGCGCCAGCAGCTTGAGGGACAGGGTGACCCTCGTGCCCGAATCGTACGAGCAGTACTTC. Protein: CASSLRDRVTLVPESYEQYF.

V and J are TRBV6-1 and TRBJ2-1; TRBD1 might be the D (6 bases). V was clipped by 3 bases and J by 8 bases, with 11 bases between them. CDR3 length equals 13 residues. Germline-derived CDR1 and CDR2 are MNHNS and SASEGT. The CDR3 region has the DNA TGTGCCAGCAGTGATACAGGGTTCGATGAGCAGTTCTTC. The encoded protein is CASSDTGFDEQFF.

Concerning this clone: Other DNA sequences in the sample encode the same CDR3. The genes are TRBV29-1 and TRBJ2-1; D gene ambiguous. The CDR3 consists of 10 residues. The V gene's germline CDR1 is SQVTM and CDR2 ANQGSEA. The V end was cut by 4 bases, the J end by 5 bases, with 3 bases between. CDR3 residues: CSVVDNEQFF. In nucleotides, the CDR3 is TGCAGCGTTGTGGACAATGAGCAGTTCTTC.

This rearrangement joins TRBV4-3 to TRBJ2-3; D uncertain. Trimming stripped 4 bases from V and 4 bases from J, with 12 bases between. Per germline, CDR1 LGHNA and CDR2 YSLEER. The CDR3 consists of 14 residues. CDR3 sequence: CASSPTGAADTQYF. For the CDR3, the DNA is TGCGCCAGCAGCCCGACGGGCGCCGCAGATACGCAGTATTTT.

The V gene is TRBV5-4, the J gene TRBJ2-7; 8 bases are a match to TRBD1. Germline-derived CDR1 and CDR2 are SGHNT and YYREEE (reference sequence). Unmatched junction bases numbered 9, after V lost 9 bases and J lost 1 base. CDR3 size: 14 residues. CDR3 loop: CAIADRELSYEQYF. Here the CDR3 DNA reads TGTGCCATCGCGGACAGGGAACTATCCTACGAGCAGTACTTC.

The chain uses TRBV28 and TRBJ2-7, with D possibly being TRBD2 (6 bases). Deletions cut 5 bases from V and 1 base from J, with 12 bases between. Germline CDR1 and CDR2: MDHEN and SYDVKM. CDR3 length: 14 residues. The CDR3 sequence is CASSHTEGSYEQYF. CDR3 DNA sequence: TGTGCCAGCAGTCATACGGAGGGGTCCTACGAGCAGTACTTC.

The CDR3: CATSSEGIPYEQYF. Written as DNA, the CDR3 is TGTGCCACCAGCAGTGAAGGCATACCCTACGAGCAGTACTTC. The V call is TRBV15, the J call TRBJ2-7; unclear D gene. The germline V gene has CDR1 LNHNV and CDR2 YYDKDF (reference sequence). V dropped 3 bases and J dropped 2 bases, with 11 bases sitting between them. The CDR3 sequence is 14 residues long.

This clone was counted between two and nine times. With a much larger clone just one base away, this may be a read error. The same CDR3 arises from other DNA sequences in this sample as well. The chain is built from TRBV27 and TRBJ2-7; D is uncertain. V was clipped by 4 bases and J by 2 bases, with 3 bases between them. The V gene's germline CDR1 is MNHEY and CDR2 SMNVEV (reference sequence). This CDR3 is 11 amino acids long. The CDR3 sequence: CASSSTYEQYF. The CDR3, as DNA: TGTGCCAGCAGTTCAACCTACGAGCAGTACTTC.

The chain links TRBV13 to TRBJ2-2; TRBD2 aligns across 12 bases. Germline V gives CDR1 PRHDT, CDR2 FYEKMQ (reference sequence). The CDR3 totals 21 residues. Losses at the gene ends were 6 bases for V and 6 bases for J; bases not matched to a gene: 23. CDR3 residues: CASSWGRMTSRTSGIAGELFF. CDR3 nucleotides: TGTGCCAGCAGTTGGGGTCGGATGACTAGTAGGACTAGCGGGATCGCCGGGGAGCTGTTTTTT.

The chain couples TRBV27 to TRBJ2-7; maybe TRBD2 (6 bases). CDR1 MNHEY and CDR2 SMNVEV come from the germline V gene (reference sequence). The length of the CDR3 is 14 residues. V was clipped by 2 bases and J by 2 bases, with 10 bases between them. CDR3 DNA sequence: TGTGCCAGCAGTTTAGACGGGAGCCCCTACGAGCAGTACTTC. It codes for CASSLDGSPYEQYF.

V and J are TRBV28 and TRBJ1-1; possible D gene TRBD1, 5 bases. The CDR3 is 15 residues long. CDR1 is MDHEN and CDR2 is SYDVKM in the germline V gene. V dropped 3 bases and J dropped 4 bases, with 15 bases sitting between them. CDR3: CASSFRVGMSTEAFF. The CDR3 DNA is TGTGCCAGCAGTTTCAGGGTCGGTATGAGCACTGAAGCTTTCTTT.

The rearrangement links TRBV6-6 to TRBJ1-5; D remains unclear. The V end lost 2 bases, the J end lost 1 base, and 9 bases lay between the germline ends. Per the germline V gene, CDR1 is MNHNY and CDR2 is SVGAGI (reference sequence). There are 15 residues in the CDR3. The DNA of the CDR3 is TGTGCCAGCAGTTACCCGGGAGAGAGCAATCAGCCCCAGCATTTT. This gives the protein CASSYPGESNQPQHF.